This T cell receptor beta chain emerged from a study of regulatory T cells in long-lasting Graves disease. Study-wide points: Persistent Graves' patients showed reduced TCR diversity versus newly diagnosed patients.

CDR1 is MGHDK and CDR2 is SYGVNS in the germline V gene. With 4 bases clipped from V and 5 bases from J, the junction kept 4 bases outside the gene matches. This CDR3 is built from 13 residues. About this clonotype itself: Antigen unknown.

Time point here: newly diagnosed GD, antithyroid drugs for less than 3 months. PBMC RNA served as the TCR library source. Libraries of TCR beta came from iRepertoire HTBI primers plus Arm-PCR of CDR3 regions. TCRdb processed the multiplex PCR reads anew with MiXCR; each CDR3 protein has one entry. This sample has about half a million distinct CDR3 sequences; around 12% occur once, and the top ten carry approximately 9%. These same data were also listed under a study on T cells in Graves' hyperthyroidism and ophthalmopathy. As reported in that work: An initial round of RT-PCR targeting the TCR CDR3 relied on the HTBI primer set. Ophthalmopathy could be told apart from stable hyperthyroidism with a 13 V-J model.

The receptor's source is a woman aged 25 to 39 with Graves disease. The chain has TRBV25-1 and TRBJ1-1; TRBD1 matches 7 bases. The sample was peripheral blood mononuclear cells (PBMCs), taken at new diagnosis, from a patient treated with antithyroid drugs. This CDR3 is CASSAGGGTEAFF. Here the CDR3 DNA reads TGTGCCAGCAGTGCAGGGGGGGGAACTGAAGCTTTCTTT.